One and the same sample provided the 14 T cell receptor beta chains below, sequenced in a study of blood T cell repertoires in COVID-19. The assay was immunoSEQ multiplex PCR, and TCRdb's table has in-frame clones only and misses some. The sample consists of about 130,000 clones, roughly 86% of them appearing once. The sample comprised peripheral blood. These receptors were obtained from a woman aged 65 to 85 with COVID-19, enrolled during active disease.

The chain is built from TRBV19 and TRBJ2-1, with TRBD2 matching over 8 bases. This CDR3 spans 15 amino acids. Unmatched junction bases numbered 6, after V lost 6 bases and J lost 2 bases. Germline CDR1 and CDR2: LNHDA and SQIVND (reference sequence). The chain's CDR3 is CASSTAGAAYNEQFF. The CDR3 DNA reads TGTGCCAGTAGCACAGCGGGGGCAGCCTACAATGAGCAGTTCTTC. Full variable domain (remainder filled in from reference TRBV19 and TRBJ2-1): DGGITQSPKYLFRKEGQNVTLSCEQNLNHDAMYWYRQDPGQGLRLIYYSQIVNDFQKGDIAEGYSVSREKKESFPLTVTSAQKNPTAFYLCASSTAGAAYNEQFFGPGTRLTVL.

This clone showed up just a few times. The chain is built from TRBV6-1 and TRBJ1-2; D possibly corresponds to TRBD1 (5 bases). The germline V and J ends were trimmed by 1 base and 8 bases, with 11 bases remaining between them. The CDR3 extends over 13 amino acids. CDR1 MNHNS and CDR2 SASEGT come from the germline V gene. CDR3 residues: CASSEGAGTGYTF. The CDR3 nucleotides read TGTGCCAGCAGTGAAGGTGCGGGGACGGGCTACACCTTC.

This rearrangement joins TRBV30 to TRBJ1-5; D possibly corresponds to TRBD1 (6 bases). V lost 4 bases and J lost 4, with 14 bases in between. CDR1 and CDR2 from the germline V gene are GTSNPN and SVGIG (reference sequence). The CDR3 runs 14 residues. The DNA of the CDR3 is TGTGCCTGGACCCAAAACAGGGATAATCAGCCCCAGCATTTT. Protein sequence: CAWTQNRDNQPQHF.

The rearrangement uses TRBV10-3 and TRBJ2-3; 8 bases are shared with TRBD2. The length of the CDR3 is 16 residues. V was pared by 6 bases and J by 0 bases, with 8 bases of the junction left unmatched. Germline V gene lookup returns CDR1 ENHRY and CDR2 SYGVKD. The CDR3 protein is CAISGTSGTSTDTQYF. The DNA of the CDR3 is TGTGCCATCAGCGGGACTAGTGGTACTAGCACAGATACGCAGTATTTT.

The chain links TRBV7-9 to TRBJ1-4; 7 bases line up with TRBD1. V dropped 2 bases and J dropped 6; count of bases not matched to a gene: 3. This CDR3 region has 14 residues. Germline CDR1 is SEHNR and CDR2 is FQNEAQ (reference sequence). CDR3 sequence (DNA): TGTGCCAGCAGCTTAATGACAGGGCATGAAAAACTGTTTTTT. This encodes CASSLMTGHEKLFF. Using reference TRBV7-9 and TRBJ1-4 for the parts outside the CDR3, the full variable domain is DTGVSQNPRHKITKRGQNVTFRCDPISEHNRLYWYRQTLGQGPEFLTYFQNEAQLEKSRLLSDRFSAERPKGSFSTLEIQRTEQGDSAMYLCASSLMTGHEKLFFGSGTQLSVL.

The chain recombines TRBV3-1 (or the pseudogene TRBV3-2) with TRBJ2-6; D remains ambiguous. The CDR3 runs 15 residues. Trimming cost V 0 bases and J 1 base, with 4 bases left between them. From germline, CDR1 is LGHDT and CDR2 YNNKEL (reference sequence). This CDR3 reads CASSQDLSGANVLTF. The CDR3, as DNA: TGTGCCAGCAGCCAAGATCTGTCTGGGGCCAACGTCCTGACTTTC.

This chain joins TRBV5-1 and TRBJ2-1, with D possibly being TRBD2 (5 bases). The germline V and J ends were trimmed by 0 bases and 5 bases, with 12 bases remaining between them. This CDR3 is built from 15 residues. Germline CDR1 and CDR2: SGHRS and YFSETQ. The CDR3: CASSLVPGVNNEQFF. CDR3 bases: TGCGCCAGCAGCTTGGTCCCCGGGGTAAACAATGAGCAGTTCTTC.

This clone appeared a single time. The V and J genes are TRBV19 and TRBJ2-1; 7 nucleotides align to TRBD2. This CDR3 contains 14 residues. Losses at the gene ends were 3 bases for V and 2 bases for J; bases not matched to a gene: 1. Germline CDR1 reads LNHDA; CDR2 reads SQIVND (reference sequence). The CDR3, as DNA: TGTGCCAGTAGTATGGGGGGGGCCTACAATGAGCAGTTCTTC. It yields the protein CASSMGGAYNEQFF.

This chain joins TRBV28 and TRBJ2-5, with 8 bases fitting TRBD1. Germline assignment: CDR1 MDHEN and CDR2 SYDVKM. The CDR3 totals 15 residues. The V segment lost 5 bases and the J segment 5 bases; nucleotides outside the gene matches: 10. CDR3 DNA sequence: TGTGCCAGCAGTCGTGGACAGGGTGCGAGGGAGACCCAGTACTTC. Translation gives CASSRGQGARETQYF.

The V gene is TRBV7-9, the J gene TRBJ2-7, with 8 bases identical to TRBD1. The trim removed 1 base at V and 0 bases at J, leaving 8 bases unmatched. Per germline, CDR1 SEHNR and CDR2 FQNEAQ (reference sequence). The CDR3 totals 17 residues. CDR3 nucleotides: TGTGCCAGCAGCTTAGGTTACGGGACAGGCGACTCCTACGAGCAGTACTTC. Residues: CASSLGYGTGDSYEQYF.

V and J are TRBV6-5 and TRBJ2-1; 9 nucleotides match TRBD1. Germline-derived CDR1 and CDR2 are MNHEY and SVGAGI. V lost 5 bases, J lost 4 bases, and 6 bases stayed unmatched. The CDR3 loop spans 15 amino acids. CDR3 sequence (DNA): TGTGCCAGCAGTCCCGGACAGGGGCCTTACAATGAGCAGTTCTTC. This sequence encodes CASSPGQGPYNEQFF.

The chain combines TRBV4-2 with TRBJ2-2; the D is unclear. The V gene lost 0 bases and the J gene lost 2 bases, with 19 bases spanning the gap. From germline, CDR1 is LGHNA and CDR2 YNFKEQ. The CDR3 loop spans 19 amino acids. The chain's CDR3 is CASSQDSWQTLRNTGELFF. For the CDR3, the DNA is TGTGCCAGCAGCCAAGATAGTTGGCAGACACTGAGAAACACCGGGGAGCTGTTTTTT.

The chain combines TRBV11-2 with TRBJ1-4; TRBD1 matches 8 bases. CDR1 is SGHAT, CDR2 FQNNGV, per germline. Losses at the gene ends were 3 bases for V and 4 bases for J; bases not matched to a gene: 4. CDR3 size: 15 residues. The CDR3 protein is CASSLGQAFNEKLFF. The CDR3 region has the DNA TGTGCCAGCAGCTTGGGACAGGCGTTTAATGAAAAACTGTTTTTT. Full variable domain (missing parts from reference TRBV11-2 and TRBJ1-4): EAGVAQSPRYKIIEKRQSVAFWCNPISGHATLYWYQQILGQGPKLLIQFQNNGVVDDSQLPKDRFSAERLKGVDSTLKIQPAKLEDSAVYLCASSLGQAFNEKLFFGSGTQLSVL.

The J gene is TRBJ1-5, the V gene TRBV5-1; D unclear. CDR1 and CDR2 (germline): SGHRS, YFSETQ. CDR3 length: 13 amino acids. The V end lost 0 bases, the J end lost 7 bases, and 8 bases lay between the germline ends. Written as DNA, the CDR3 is TGCGCCAGCAGCTTGGACCCCGGGCAGCCCCAGCATTTT. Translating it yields CASSLDPGQPQHF.